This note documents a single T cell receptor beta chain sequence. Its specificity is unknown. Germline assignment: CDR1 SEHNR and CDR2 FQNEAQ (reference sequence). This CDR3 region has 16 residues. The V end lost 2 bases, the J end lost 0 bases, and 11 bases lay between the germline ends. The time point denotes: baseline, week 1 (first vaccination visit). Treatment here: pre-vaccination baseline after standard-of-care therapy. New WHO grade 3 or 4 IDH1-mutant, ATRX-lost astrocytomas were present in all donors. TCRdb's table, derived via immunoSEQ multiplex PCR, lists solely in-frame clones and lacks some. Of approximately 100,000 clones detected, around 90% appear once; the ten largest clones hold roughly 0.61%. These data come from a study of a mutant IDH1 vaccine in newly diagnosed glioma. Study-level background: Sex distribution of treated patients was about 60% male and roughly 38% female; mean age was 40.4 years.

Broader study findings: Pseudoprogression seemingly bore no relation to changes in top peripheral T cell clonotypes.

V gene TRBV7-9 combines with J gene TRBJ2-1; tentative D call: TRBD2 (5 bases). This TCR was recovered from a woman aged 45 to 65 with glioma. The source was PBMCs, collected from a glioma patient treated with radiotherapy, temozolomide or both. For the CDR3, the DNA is TGTGCCAGCAGCTTAAGGGTTGGGAGCTCCTACAATGAGCAGTTCTTC. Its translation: CASSLRVGSSYNEQFF.